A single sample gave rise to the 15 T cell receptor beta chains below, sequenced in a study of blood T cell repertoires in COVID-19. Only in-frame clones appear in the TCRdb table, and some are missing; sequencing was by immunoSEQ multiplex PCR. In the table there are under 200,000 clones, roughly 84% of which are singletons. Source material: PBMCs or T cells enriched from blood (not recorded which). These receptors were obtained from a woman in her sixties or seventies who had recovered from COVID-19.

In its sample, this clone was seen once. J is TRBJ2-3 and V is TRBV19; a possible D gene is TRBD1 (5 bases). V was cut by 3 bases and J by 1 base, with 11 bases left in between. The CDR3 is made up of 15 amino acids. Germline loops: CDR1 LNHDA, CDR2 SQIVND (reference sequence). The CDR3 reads CASSIKGVGTDTQYF. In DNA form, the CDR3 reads TGTGCCAGTAGTATCAAAGGGGTTGGCACAGATACGCAGTATTTT. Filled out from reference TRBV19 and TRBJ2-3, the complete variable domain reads DGGITQSPKYLFRKEGQNVTLSCEQNLNHDAMYWYRQDPGQGLRLIYYSQIVNDFQKGDIAEGYSVSREKKESFPLTVTSAQKNPTAFYLCASSIKGVGTDTQYFGPGTRLTVL.

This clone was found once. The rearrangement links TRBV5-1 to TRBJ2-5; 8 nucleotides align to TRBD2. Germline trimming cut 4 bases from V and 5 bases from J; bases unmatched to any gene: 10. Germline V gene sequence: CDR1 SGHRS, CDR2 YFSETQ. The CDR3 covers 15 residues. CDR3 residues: CASSLVPSGGETQYF. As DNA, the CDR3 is TGCGCCAGCAGCCTTGTACCCAGCGGGGGTGAGACCCAGTACTTC.

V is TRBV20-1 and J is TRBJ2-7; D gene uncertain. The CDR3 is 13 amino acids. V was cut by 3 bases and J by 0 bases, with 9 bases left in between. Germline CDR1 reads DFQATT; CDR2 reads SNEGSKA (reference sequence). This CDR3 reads CSASNLDSYEQYF. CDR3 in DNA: TGCAGTGCTAGTAACTTAGACTCCTACGAGCAGTACTTC.

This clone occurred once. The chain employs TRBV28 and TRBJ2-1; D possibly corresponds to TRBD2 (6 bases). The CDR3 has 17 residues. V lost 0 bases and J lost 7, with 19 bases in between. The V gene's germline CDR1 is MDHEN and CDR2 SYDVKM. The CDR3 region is CASSLWGNGGHRNEQFF. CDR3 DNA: TGTGCCAGCAGTTTATGGGGAAACGGGGGTCATCGGAATGAGCAGTTCTTC.

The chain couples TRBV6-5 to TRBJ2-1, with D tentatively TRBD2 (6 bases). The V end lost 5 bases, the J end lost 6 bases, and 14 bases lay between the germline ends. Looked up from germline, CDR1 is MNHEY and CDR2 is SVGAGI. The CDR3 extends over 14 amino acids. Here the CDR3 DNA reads TGTGCCAGCAGTCGCGGGACTCGGGGCAATGAGCAGTTCTTC. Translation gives CASSRGTRGNEQFF.

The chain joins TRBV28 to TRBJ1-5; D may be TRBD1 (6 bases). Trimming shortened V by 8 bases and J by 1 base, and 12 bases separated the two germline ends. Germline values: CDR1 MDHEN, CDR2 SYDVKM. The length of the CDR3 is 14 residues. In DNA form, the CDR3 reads TGTGCCAGCTGGGGGGGGCAGAGCAATCAGCCCCAGCATTTT. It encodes CASWGGQSNQPQHF.

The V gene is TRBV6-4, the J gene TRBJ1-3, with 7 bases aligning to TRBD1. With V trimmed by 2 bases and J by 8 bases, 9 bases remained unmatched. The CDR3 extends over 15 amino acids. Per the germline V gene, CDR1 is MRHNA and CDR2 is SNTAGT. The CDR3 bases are TGTGCCAGCAGTGACAGGGGGCGGATAGTTGACACCATATATTTT. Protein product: CASSDRGRIVDTIYF.

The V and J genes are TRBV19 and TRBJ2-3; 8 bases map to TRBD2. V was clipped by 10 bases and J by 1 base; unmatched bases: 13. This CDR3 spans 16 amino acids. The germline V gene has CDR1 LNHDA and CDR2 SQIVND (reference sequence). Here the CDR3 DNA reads TGTGCCAAGCTTGCGGGGGGCCTCTGTCGCACAGATACGCAGTATTTT. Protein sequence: CAKLAGGLCRTDTQYF.

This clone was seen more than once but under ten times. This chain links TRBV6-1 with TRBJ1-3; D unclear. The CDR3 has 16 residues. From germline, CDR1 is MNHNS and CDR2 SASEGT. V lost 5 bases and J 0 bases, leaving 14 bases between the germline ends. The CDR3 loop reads CASSQGEEFSGNTIYF. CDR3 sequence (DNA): TGTGCCAGCAGTCAAGGCGAGGAATTCTCTGGAAACACCATATATTTT.

In nucleotides, the CDR3 is TGCGCCAGCAGCTTGTCCGGACAGGGGGCTAGAGAGCAGTACTTC. It translates to CASSLSGQGAREQYF. This chain uses TRBV5-1 with TRBJ2-7; TRBD1 matches 11 bases. The germline gives CDR1 SGHRS, CDR2 YFSETQ. This CDR3 region has 15 residues. The V and J ends lost 1 base and 7 bases, in that order; junction bases with no gene match: 7.

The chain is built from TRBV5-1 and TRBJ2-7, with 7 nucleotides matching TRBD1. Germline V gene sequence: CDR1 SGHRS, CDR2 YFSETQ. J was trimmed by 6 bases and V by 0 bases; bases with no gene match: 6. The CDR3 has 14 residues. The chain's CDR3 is CASSLGQGVSEQYF. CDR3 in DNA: TGCGCCAGCAGCTTGGGACAGGGAGTCTCCGAGCAGTACTTC.

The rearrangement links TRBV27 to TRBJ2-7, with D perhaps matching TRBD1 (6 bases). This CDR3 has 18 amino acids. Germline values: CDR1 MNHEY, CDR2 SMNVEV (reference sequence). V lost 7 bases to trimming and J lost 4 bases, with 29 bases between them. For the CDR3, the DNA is TGTGCCAGCACCCAACGGGGACATCCGGGGCTAACGGGATACGAGCAGTACTTC. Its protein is CASTQRGHPGLTGYEQYF.

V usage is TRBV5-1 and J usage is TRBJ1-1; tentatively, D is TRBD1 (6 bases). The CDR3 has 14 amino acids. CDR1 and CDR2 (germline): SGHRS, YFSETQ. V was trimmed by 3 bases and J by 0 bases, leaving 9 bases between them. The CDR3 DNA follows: TGCGCCAGCAGCTCTACAGGGCTGAACACTGAAGCTTTCTTT. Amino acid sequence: CASSSTGLNTEAFF. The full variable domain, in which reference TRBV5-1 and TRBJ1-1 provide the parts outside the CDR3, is KAGVTQTPRYLIKTRGQQVTLSCSPISGHRSVSWYQQTPGQGLQFLFEYFSETQRNKGNFPGRFSGRQFSNSRSEMNVSTLELGDSALYLCASSSTGLNTEAFFGQGTRLTVV.

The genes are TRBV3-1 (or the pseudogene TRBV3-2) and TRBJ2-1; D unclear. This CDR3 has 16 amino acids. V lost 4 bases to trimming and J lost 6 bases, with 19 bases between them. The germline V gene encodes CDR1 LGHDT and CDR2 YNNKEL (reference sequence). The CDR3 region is CASSPRSQLLGNEQFF. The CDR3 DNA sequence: TGTGCCAGCAGCCCCCGTTCTCAACTCCTCGGCAATGAGCAGTTCTTC.

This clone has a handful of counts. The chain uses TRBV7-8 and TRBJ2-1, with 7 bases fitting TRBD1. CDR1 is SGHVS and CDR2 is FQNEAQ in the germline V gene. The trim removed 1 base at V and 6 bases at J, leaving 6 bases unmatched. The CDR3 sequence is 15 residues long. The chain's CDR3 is CASSLVAGGSNEQFF. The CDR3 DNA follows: TGTGCCAGCAGCTTAGTGGCAGGGGGTAGCAATGAGCAGTTCTTC.